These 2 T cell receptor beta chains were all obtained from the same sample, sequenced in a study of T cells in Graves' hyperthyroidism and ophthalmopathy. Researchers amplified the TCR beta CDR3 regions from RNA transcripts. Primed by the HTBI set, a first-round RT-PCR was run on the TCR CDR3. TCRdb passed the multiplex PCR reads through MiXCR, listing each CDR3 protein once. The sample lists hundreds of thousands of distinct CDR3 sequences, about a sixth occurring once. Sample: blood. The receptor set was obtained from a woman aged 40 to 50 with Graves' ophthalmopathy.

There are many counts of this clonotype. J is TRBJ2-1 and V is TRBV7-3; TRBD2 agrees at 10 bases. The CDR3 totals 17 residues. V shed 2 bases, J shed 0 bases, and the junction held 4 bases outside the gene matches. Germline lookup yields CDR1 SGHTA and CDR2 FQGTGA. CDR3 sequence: CASSLSSGGSSYNEQFF. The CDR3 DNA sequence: TGTGCCAGCAGCTTATCTAGCGGGGGTAGCTCCTACAATGAGCAGTTCTTC.

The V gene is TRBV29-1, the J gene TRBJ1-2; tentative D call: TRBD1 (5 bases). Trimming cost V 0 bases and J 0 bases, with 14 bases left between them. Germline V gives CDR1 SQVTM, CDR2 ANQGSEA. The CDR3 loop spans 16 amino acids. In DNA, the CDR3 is TGCAGCGTTGAAGATCGCGGCGGGGCAGCTAACTATGGCTACACCTTC. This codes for CSVEDRGGAANYGYTF. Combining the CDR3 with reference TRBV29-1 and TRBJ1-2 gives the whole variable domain SAVISQKPSRDICQRGTSLTIQCQVDSQVTMMFWYRQQPGQSLTLIATANQGSEATYESGFVIDKFPISRPNLTFSTLTVSNMSPEDSSIYLCSVEDRGGAANYGYTFGSGTRLTVV.